The 12 T cell receptor beta chains below were found in one sample sequenced in a study of glioma-infiltrating T cells. Using RNA template, CDR3s of TCR alpha and beta were amplified with iRepertoire arm-PCR. TCRdb reprocessed the multiplex PCR reads via MiXCR and lists one record per CDR3 protein. The sample consists of about 380,000 distinct CDR3 sequences, 41% of them appearing once. Input material: glioma tissue, nonneoplastic brain tissue, or PBMCs (not recorded which). The receptors here all came from a human donor with low-grade glioma or glioblastoma, undergoing nonglioma brain surgery, or in good health (not recorded which).

Comment on this clonotype: The junction shows a germline mismatch at one end, possibly a read error. The V and J genes are TRBV7-9 and TRBJ2-7; D perhaps matches TRBD2 (5 bases). Germline V gives CDR1 SEHNR, CDR2 FQNEAQ (reference sequence). This CDR3 spans 14 amino acids. CDR3 in DNA: TGTGCCAGCAGCTTAGATCCCTTGAGCGGCCCGTGGGGCTTC. It yields the protein CASSLDPLSGPWGF. The variable domain in full, completed from reference TRBV7-9 and TRBJ2-7, reads DTGVSQNPRHKITKRGQNVTFRCDPISEHNRLYWYRQTLGQGPEFLTYFQNEAQLEKSRLLSDRFSAERPKGSFSTLEIQRTEQGDSAMYLCASSLDPLSGPWGFGPGTRLTVT.

This clonotype has at least ten counts. The rearrangement uses TRBV27 and TRBJ2-7, with 7 nucleotides matching TRBD2. This CDR3 has 14 amino acids. The V and J ends lost 3 bases and 0 bases, in that order; junction bases with no gene match: 2. Germline loops: CDR1 MNHEY, CDR2 SMNVEV (reference sequence). CDR3 DNA sequence: TGTGCCAGCAGTTTTTCGGGGGGCTCCTACGAGCAGTACTTC. This encodes CASSFSGGSYEQYF.

In this sample, this clonotype turned up a few times. This chain uses TRBV7-8 with TRBJ2-2; unclear D gene. V lost 1 base and J lost 3, with 9 bases in between. Germline V gives CDR1 SGHVS, CDR2 FQNEAQ. The CDR3 loop spans 15 amino acids. In DNA form, the CDR3 reads TGTGCCAGCAGCTTAGTGTTGGGTGACACCGGGGAGCTGTTTTTT. Its translation: CASSLVLGDTGELFF.

This chain joins TRBV12-3 or TRBV12-4 and TRBJ2-7; D might be TRBD2 (5 bases). V was shortened by 5 bases and J by 5 bases, with 13 bases between the two germline ends. The CDR3 sequence is 13 residues long. This CDR3 is CASSPGVLHEQYF. The CDR3 DNA reads as TGTGCCAGCAGTCCCGGGGTCTTGCACGAGCAGTACTTC.

This clonotype has a handful of counts. This chain connects TRBV4-1 to TRBJ1-4; TRBD1 agrees at 7 bases. Trimming at V came to 4 bases and at J to 7 bases, leaving 6 bases not matched to a gene. The CDR3 has 14 amino acids. Germline V gene data show CDR1 as MGHRA and CDR2 as YSYEKL. The CDR3 region is CASSPGTGVEKLFF. CDR3 in DNA: TGCGCCAGCAGCCCTGGAACAGGGGTTGAAAAACTGTTTTTT.

This clonotype has at least ten counts. The J gene is TRBJ2-5, the V gene TRBV6-1, with D maybe TRBD2 (7 bases). Germline V gives CDR1 MNHNS, CDR2 SASEGT. V shed 5 bases and J shed 1 base, with 14 bases lying between them. CDR3 length equals 15 residues. The CDR3: CASSYAGAVQETQYF. For the CDR3, the DNA is TGTGCCAGCAGTTATGCGGGGGCAGTCCAAGAGACCCAGTACTTC.

CDR3 residues: CASSLGFRGPVTEAFF. The CDR3 bases are TGTGCCAGCAGCTTAGGGTTTAGGGGGCCAGTCACTGAAGCTTTCTTT. This chain joins TRBV7-6 and TRBJ1-1, with 7 bases lining up with TRBD1. Germline loops: CDR1 SGHVS, CDR2 FNYEAQ. CDR3 length: 16 residues. V lost 1 base, J lost 4 bases, and 9 bases stayed unmatched. Filled out from reference TRBV7-6 and TRBJ1-1, the complete variable domain reads GAGVSQSPRYKVTKRGQDVALRCDPISGHVSLYWYRQALGQGPEFLTYFNYEAQQDKSGLPNDRFSAERPEGSISTLTIQRTEQRDSAMYRCASSLGFRGPVTEAFFGQGTRLTVV.

This clonotype was seen many times. The CDR3 sequence is CASSYEAGGGRQFF. CDR3 sequence (DNA): TGTGCCAGCAGTTACGAGGCGGGAGGGGGCAGGCAGTTCTTC. The V gene is TRBV6-1, the J gene TRBJ2-1; TRBD2 aligns across 9 bases. The V segment lost 5 bases and the J segment 12 bases; nucleotides outside the gene matches: 11. This CDR3 is built from 14 residues. CDR1 and CDR2 (germline): MNHNS, SASEGT.

This clonotype was seen ten or more times. CDR3 region: CASSSYSGRVTDTQYF. In DNA, the CDR3 is TGTGCCAGCAGTTCCTATAGCGGGAGGGTAACAGATACGCAGTATTTT. The chain employs TRBV27 and TRBJ2-3, with TRBD2 matching over 11 bases. V lost 4 bases, J lost 3 bases, and 6 bases stayed unmatched. The CDR3 is made up of 16 amino acids. Per the germline V gene, CDR1 is MNHEY and CDR2 is SMNVEV (reference sequence).

The sample holds a few counts of this clonotype. J is TRBJ1-1 and V is TRBV28, with D perhaps TRBD1 (5 bases). V lost 7 bases and J 3 bases, leaving 18 bases between the germline ends. Per the germline V gene, CDR1 is MDHEN and CDR2 is SYDVKM. The CDR3 loop spans 15 amino acids. The CDR3 DNA reads as TGTGCCAGCATCCTTGGCGGACACTCTGACACTGAAGCTTTCTTT. This encodes CASILGGHSDTEAFF.

In this sample, this clonotype turned up a few times. The chain links TRBV20-1 to TRBJ2-7; 8 bases line up with TRBD2. V shed 8 bases and J 0 bases; nucleotides not matched to a gene: 3. The CDR3 is made up of 12 amino acids. The V gene's germline CDR1 is DFQATT and CDR2 SNEGSKA (reference sequence). The CDR3 sequence: CSSGGSSYEQYF. As DNA, the CDR3 is TGCAGTTCGGGAGGGTCCTCCTACGAGCAGTACTTC.

This clonotype has more than one count but fewer than ten. The gene calls are TRBV20-1 and TRBJ1-4; D is possibly TRBD1 (6 bases). The V end lost 5 bases, the J end lost 3 bases, and 13 bases lay between the germline ends. This CDR3 is 14 amino acids long. Germline CDR1 is DFQATT and CDR2 is SNEGSKA (reference sequence). The CDR3 DNA sequence: TGCAGTGCTCCTCGGGCAGGGGCTAATGAAAAACTGTTTTTT. As protein: CSAPRAGANEKLFF.